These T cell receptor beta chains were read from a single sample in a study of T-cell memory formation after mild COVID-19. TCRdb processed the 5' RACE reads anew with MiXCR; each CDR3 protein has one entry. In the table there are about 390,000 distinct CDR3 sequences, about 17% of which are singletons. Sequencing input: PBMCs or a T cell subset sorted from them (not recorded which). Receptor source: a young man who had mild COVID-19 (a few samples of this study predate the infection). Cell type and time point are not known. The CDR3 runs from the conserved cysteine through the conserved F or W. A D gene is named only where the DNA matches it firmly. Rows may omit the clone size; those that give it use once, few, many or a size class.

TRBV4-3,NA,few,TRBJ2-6,TGCGCCAGCAGCCAAGATCTGAGAGAATTATACTCTGGGGCCAACGTCCTGACTTTC,CASSQDLRELYSGANVLTF
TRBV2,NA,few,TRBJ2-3,TGTGCCAAACACACCGGGACGGGAAGCACAGATACGCAGTATTTT,CAKHTGTGSTDTQYF
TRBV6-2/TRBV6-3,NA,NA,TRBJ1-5,TGTGCCAGCAGTTACGAGGGACCCGCCGGTCATAGCAATCAGCCCCAGCATTTT,CASSYEGPAGHSNQPQHF
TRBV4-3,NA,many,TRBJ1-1,TGCGCCAGCAGCCAAGATCGTCGGCAGACTAGGACTGAAGCTTTCTTT,CASSQDRRQTRTEAFF
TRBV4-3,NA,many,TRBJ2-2,TGCGCCAGCAGCCAAGAGCAGGGTACGAACACCGGGGAGCTGTTTTTT,CASSQEQGTNTGELFF
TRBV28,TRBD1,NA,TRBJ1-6,TGTGCCAGCAGCTCCGGGACAGGCGGTCCACCCCTCCACTTT,CASSSGTGGPPLHF
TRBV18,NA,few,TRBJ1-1,TGTGCCAGCTCACCACTGGCGGGACGGAACACTGAAGCTTTCTTT,CASSPLAGRNTEAFF
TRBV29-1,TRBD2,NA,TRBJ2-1,TGCAGCGTTGAAAGAGGACTAGCCGGGGATGAGCAGTTCTTC,CSVERGLAGDEQFF
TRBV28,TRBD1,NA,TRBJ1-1,TGTGCCAGCAGTTGGCATGGGGCAGGGGGCCATAGTTGGGCTGAAGCTTTCTTT,CASSWHGAGGHSWAEAFF
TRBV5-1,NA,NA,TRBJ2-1,TGCGCCAGCAGCGGAGGCCGGTCCGATGAGCAGTTCTTC,CASSGGRSDEQFF
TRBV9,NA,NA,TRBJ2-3,TGTGCCAGCAGCGTACGGCAGACAGATACGCAGTATTTT,CASSVRQTDTQYF
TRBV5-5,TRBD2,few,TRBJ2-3,TGTGCCAGCAGCTTGGCCGTAGCGGGGGGACACACAGATACGCAGTATTTT,CASSLAVAGGHTDTQYF
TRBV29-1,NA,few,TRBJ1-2,TGCAGCGTTGTTGCTTGGGATGGCTACACCTTC,CSVVAWDGYTF
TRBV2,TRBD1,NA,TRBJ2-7,TGTGCCAGCGGCGGGACAGGGGTCCACGAGCAGTACTTC,CASGGTGVHEQYF
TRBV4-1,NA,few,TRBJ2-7,TGCGCCAGCAGCCTGGGACGGGGCCCCTACGAGCAGTACTTC,CASSLGRGPYEQYF
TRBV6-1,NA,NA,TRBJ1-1,TGTGCCAGCAGTGAGGCGACAGCCCTCAACTCTGAAGCTTTCTTT,CASSEATALNSEAFF
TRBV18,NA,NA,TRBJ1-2,TGTGCCAGCTCACCACCTCTACGGGGAGAGGGCTACACCTTC,CASSPPLRGEGYTF
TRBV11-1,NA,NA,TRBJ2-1,TGTGCCAGCACCCCCATGTCGGGTGAGCAGTTCTTC,CASTPMSGEQFF
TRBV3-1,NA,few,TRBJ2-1,TGTGCCAGCAGCCAAGATTTCGCGACAGAGCAGTTCTTC,CASSQDFATEQFF
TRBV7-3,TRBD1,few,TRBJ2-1,TGTGCCAGCAGCCACAGGGGGGCCTCCTACAATGAGCAGTTCTTC,CASSHRGASYNEQFF
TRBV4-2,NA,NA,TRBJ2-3,TGTGCCAGCAGCCAAGCCCCCACAGATACGCAGTATTTT,CASSQAPTDTQYF
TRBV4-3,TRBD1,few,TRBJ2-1,TGCGCCAGCAGCACGCGGACAGGGGGCAATGAGCAGTTCTTC,CASSTRTGGNEQFF
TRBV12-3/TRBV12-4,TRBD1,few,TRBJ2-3,TGTGCCAGCAGTTTACTTGGACAGGCTAGGGATACGCAGTATTTT,CASSLLGQARDTQYF
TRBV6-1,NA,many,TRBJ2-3,TGTGCCAGCGGGGGGCTAGGCGCAGATACGCAGTATTTT,CASGGLGADTQYF
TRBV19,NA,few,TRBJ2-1,TGTGCCAGTAGTATATTTCTCTTGGCAGGGAGTGAGCAGTTCTTC,CASSIFLLAGSEQFF
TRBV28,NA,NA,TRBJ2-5,TGTGCCAGCTGGTCCCCCCCAGAGACCCAGTACTTC,CASWSPPETQYF